The source of this TCR beta chain is a study of blood T cell repertoires in COVID-19. Study-wide context: From the United States, Italy and Spain came samples of acute and convalescent COVID-19. Sources were T cells, B-cell-depleted T cells, or PBMCs; the material itself was cDNA or gDNA.

The germline gives CDR1 LNHNV, CDR2 YYDKDF (reference sequence). The CDR3 is 13 residues long. Germline trimming cut 6 bases from V and 1 base from J; bases unmatched to any gene: 1. In the authors' methods: For nucleated cells, counts were estimated from reference gene primer amplification. Repertoires were generated with immunoSEQ multiplex PCR, while TCRdb's copy carries only in-frame clones and drops some. The DNA was the basis for D and trimming; V, J and clone size are from that table. This sample has some 220,000 clones, with over 75% found just once. The sample was peripheral blood. The source is a human donor in a cohort sampled during active COVID-19. V gene TRBV15 combines with J gene TRBJ2-5; 8 nucleotides align to TRBD2. The CDR3 DNA reads as TGTGCCACCAGTCTAGCGGGCCAAGAGACCCAGTACTTC. Translating it yields CATSLAGQETQYF.